A single sample gave rise to the 9 T cell receptor beta chains below, sequenced in a study of ipilimumab plus nivolumab after autologous stem cell transplantation. Produced via immunoSEQ multiplex PCR; TCRdb's table is partial and in-frame only. Of approximately 14,000 clones listed, approximately 74% are singletons. This sample comprised PBMCs, obtained in a trial of ipilimumab plus nivolumab as post-transplant consolidation. These receptors all stem from a male donor with primary mediastinal lymphoma.

CDR3 sequence reads: CASSFGQWAFF. The CDR3 nucleotides are TGTGCCAGCAGCTTTGGACAGTGGGCTTTCTTT. This chain joins TRBV11-3 and TRBJ1-1; D is perhaps TRBD1 (6 bases). Germline V gene lookup returns CDR1 SGHNT and CDR2 YENEEA. The germline V and J ends were trimmed by 3 bases and 11 bases, with 10 bases remaining between them. The CDR3 contains 11 residues.

The CDR3 protein is CASSQTSGRKTGELFF. The CDR3 nucleotides read TGTGCCAGCTCACAAACTAGCGGGAGAAAGACCGGGGAGCTGTTTTTT. The chain is built from TRBV18 and TRBJ2-2, with 11 bases matching TRBD2. Trimming at V came to 4 bases and at J to 5 bases, leaving 6 bases not matched to a gene. This CDR3 spans 16 amino acids. The germline V gene encodes CDR1 KGHSH and CDR2 LQKENI.

The chain combines TRBV7-9 with TRBJ2-1; unclear D gene. Germline CDR1 SEHNR, CDR2 FQNEAQ (reference sequence). The CDR3 length is 16 residues. The germline V and J ends were trimmed by 2 bases and 0 bases, with 11 bases remaining between them. CDR3 in amino acids: CASSLYGRPSYNEQFF. The DNA for the CDR3 is TGTGCCAGCAGCTTATACGGGCGCCCCTCCTACAATGAGCAGTTCTTC.

The chain uses TRBV30 and TRBJ1-2; D unclear. The germline CDR1 and CDR2 sequences are GTSNPN and SVGIG (reference sequence). Trimming removed 0 bases from V and 4 bases from J, with 21 bases in between. The CDR3 runs 17 residues. The CDR3 region has the DNA TGTGCCTGGAGTGTACGTTCAGCCAAGGGCGCGGGCTATGGCTACACCTTC. This sequence encodes CAWSVRSAKGAGYGYTF.

This clone was counted a single time. The J gene is TRBJ2-3, the V gene TRBV28, with D perhaps matching TRBD1 or TRBD2 (5 bases each). With 6 bases removed from V and 1 base from J, the gap between germline ends came to 17 bases. In germline, CDR1 is MDHEN, CDR2 SYDVKM. The CDR3 has 16 residues. In DNA form, the CDR3 reads TGTGCCAGCAGAGCCTCCCGGGGCGTCGGCACAGATACGCAGTATTTT. This sequence encodes CASRASRGVGTDTQYF.

The chain couples TRBV28 to TRBJ1-1, with 11 bases aligning to TRBD1. The CDR3 is 15 amino acids. The trim removed 5 bases at V and 3 bases at J, leaving 5 bases unmatched. CDR1 is MDHEN, CDR2 SYDVKM, per germline. CDR3 sequence reads: CASSLRTGGYTEAFF. CDR3 bases: TGTGCCAGCAGTCTGAGGACAGGGGGCTACACTGAAGCTTTCTTT.

The chain has TRBV5-4 and TRBJ1-1; 9 bases fit TRBD1. V gave up 2 bases and J gave up 3 bases; unmatched junction bases: 8. CDR1 is SGHNT and CDR2 is YYREEE in the germline V gene (reference sequence). The CDR3 covers 16 residues. CDR3 residues: CASSFGTGTVYTEAFF. The DNA for the CDR3 is TGTGCCAGCAGCTTCGGGACAGGGACGGTGTACACTGAAGCTTTCTTT.

J is TRBJ1-1 and V is TRBV18, with 7 nucleotides matching TRBD1. V was clipped by 2 bases and J by 5 bases; unmatched bases: 2. CDR1 KGHSH and CDR2 LQKENI come from the germline V gene. This CDR3 contains 13 residues. In DNA, the CDR3 is TGTGCCAGCTCACCAAGACAGGGTACTGAAGCTTTCTTT. Residues: CASSPRQGTEAFF.

The chain links TRBV6-5 to TRBJ2-6; TRBD1 agrees at 7 bases. V lost 6 bases and J lost 0; bases outside the gene matches: 2. Germline lookup yields CDR1 MNHEY and CDR2 SVGAGI. The CDR3 extends over 15 amino acids. CDR3 residues: CASSRDSSGANVLTF. The CDR3 DNA reads as TGTGCCAGCAGCAGGGACAGCTCTGGGGCCAACGTCCTGACTTTC.